The next 15 T cell receptor beta chains were all read from a single sample in a study of CD8+ T cells in alopecia areata. Extracted RNA was reverse transcribed, and the resulting cDNA served as sequencing template. The method was immunoSEQ multiplex PCR; TCRdb's version includes in-frame clones alone and lacks a portion of them. Singletons are absent from the sample, which has 270,000 or so clones. The sorting of pooled cutaneous lymph node cells relied on CD4, CD8alpha, NKG2D, NKG2ACE and other markers. Source material: CD4+ T cells sorted from a lymph node. The receptors shown here come from a C3H/HeJ mouse with alopecia areata. Strain MHC haplotype: H2-k.

With respect to this clone: The germline and genes are mouse ones. The CDR3 loop is CASSDGTVTSYEQYF. The sequenced part of the CDR3 DNA is TGTGCCAGCAGTGATGGGACAGTCACCTCCTAT. The chain links TRBV13-3 to TRBJ2-7; perhaps TRBD1 as D (6 bases). The read terminates 4 residues before the CDR3 end, so the remaining end is supplied by the germline J gene. Germline-derived CDR1 and CDR2 are NNHDY and SYVADS. Trimming cost V 0 bases and J 0 bases, with 10 bases left between them. CDR3 size: 15 residues.

Regarding this clone: The gene names given are mouse names. The sequence runs out 3 residues before the end of the CDR3; the remainder is reconstructed from the germline J gene. The V and J genes are TRBV1 and TRBJ1-6, with 7 bases fitting TRBD1. TRBJ1-6 is marked as an open reading frame, function uncertain. In germline, CDR1 is NSQYPW, CDR2 LRSPGD (reference sequence). V trimming: 0 bases; J trimming: 7 bases; junction bases outside the gene matches: 3. This CDR3 comprises 15 residues. The CDR3 sequence is CTCSAEDRVNSPLYF. The sequenced part of the CDR3 DNA is TGCACCTGCAGTGCAGAAGACAGGGTGAATTCGCCC.

In its sample, this clone was seen a few times. Genes and germline come from the mouse. The sequence runs out 4 residues before the end of the CDR3; the remainder is reconstructed from the germline J gene. The chain carries TRBV14 and TRBJ2-4; 9 bases match TRBD1. The length of the CDR3 is 13 residues. CDR1 is SGHDT and CDR2 is FRDEAV in the germline V gene. The sequenced CDR3 bases are TGTGCCAGCAGTTTCGGACAGGGGAAC. The encoded protein is CASSFGQGN. The full CDR3 reads CASSFGQGNTLYF.

As to this clone: Mouse names are used for the genes. The CDR3 extends 3 residues past the end of the read, so its final part is completed from the germline J gene. The chain carries TRBV13-1 and TRBJ1-6, with 8 bases that match TRBD1. TRBJ1-6 carries the ORF label, with uncertain function. V dropped 3 bases and J dropped 3; count of bases not matched to a gene: 2. Germline V gene lookup returns CDR1 NSHNY and CDR2 SYGAGN. The CDR3 is 15 residues long. The sequenced part of the CDR3 DNA is TGTGCCAGCAGTGCAGGGGGCGGCTATAATTCGCCC. Translating it yields CASSAGGGYNSP. The entire CDR3 is CASSAGGGYNSPLYF.

This clone has a handful of counts. Gene names denote mouse genes. The read finishes 4 residues shy of the CDR3 end, and the germline J gene is used to complete it. The sample has other DNA sequences that encode this CDR3 too. The J gene is TRBJ1-2, the V gene TRBV13-1, with a tentative D call TRBD1 (6 bases). CDR1 is NSHNY and CDR2 is SYGAGN in the germline V gene. Trimming took 2 bases from V and 0 from J, leaving 8 bases between them. This CDR3 has 14 residues. The sequenced part of the CDR3 DNA is TGTGCCAGCAGTGAGGGACATGCAAACTCC. This gives the protein CASSEGHANS. The full CDR3 protein is CASSEGHANSDYTF.

Notes on this clone: Gene names and germline match the mouse. The CDR3 goes on 4 residues after the read ends, and that part is filled in from the germline J gene. This chain links TRBV13-1 with TRBJ2-5; 7 positions agree with TRBD1. The V gene's germline CDR1 is NSHNY and CDR2 SYGAGN. The CDR3 contains 13 residues. The sequenced CDR3 bases are TGTGCCAGCAGTCCCACAGGGGCGGAC. Translated, it gives CASSPTGAD. Given in full, the CDR3 is CASSPTGADTQYF.

Many counts were recorded for this clone. Genes here carry mouse names. Read sequence stops 3 residues before the CDR3 end, and the germline J gene provides the missing end. This sequence joins TRBV1 and TRBJ1-6; D gene uncertain. TRBJ1-6 carries the ORF label, with uncertain function. Germline V gives CDR1 NSQYPW, CDR2 LRSPGD (reference sequence). The CDR3 spans 12 residues. The V and J ends lost 4 bases and 5 bases respectively, with 3 bases between them. The covered CDR3 bases are TGCACCTGCAGTGTGGATAATTCGCCC. Amino acid sequence: CTCSVDNSP. The whole CDR3 protein is CTCSVDNSPLYF.

A remark on this clone: Gene names follow the mouse nomenclature. The read stops 4 residues short of the end of the CDR3; the missing end is completed from the germline J gene. This same CDR3 is encoded by further DNA sequences in the sample. The chain joins TRBV13-2 to TRBJ1-2, with 7 bases matching TRBD1. Unmatched junction bases numbered 4, after V lost 5 bases and J lost 0 bases. The germline CDR1 and CDR2 sequences are NNHNN and SYGAGS (reference sequence). This CDR3 comprises 14 residues. The CDR3 loop is CASGGDRANSDYTF. CDR3 bases read: TGTGCCAGCGGGGGCGACAGGGCAAACTCC.

In its sample, this clone was seen a few times. The listed genes are named as in mouse. The read finishes 4 residues shy of the CDR3 end, and the germline J gene is used to complete it. The chain combines TRBV31 with TRBJ2-5, with no clear D. The germline CDR1 and CDR2 sequences are GKSSPN and SITVG. The CDR3 runs to 13 residues. Deletions cut 1 base from V and 0 bases from J, with 5 bases between. CDR3 amino acids: CAWSQVNQDTQYF. The sequenced part of the CDR3 DNA is TGTGCCTGGAGTCAAGTTAACCAAGAC.

This clone was seen a handful of times. Any gene name here is a mouse gene name. The sequence runs out 4 residues before the end of the CDR3; the remainder is reconstructed from the germline J gene. The V gene is TRBV13-1, the J gene TRBJ2-7; D is undetermined. Trimming removed 0 bases from V and 0 bases from J, with 10 bases in between. The germline V gene encodes CDR1 NSHNY and CDR2 SYGAGN. CDR3 length: 15 residues. The CDR3 here is CASSDAQWSSYEQYF. CDR3 bases read: TGTGCCAGCAGTGATGCACAGTGGAGCTCCTAT.

About this clone itself: Mouse names are used for the genes. The read ends 4 residues before the CDR3 terminus; that terminus is restored from the germline J gene. The V gene is TRBV1, the J gene TRBJ2-1; a possible D gene is TRBD1 (7 bases). Germline V gene sequence: CDR1 NSQYPW, CDR2 LRSPGD (reference sequence). The CDR3 loop spans 16 amino acids. The V end was cut by 0 bases, the J end by 6 bases, with 15 bases between. CDR3 residues: CTCSADRKGAIAEQFF. The sequenced CDR3 bases are TGCACCTGCAGTGCAGATCGAAAGGGGGCTATTGCT.

This clone has a handful of counts. Gene names follow the mouse nomenclature. The read halts 4 residues ahead of the CDR3 end, with the missing end drawn from the germline J gene. This same CDR3 is encoded by further DNA sequences in the sample. V gene TRBV31 combines with J gene TRBJ2-5; 10 bases are shared with TRBD2. The CDR3 has 15 amino acids. Per the germline V gene, CDR1 is GKSSPN and CDR2 is SITVG. V was pared by 1 base and J by 0 bases, with 1 base of the junction left unmatched. The sequenced part of the CDR3 DNA is TGTGCCTGGAGTCCGGGACTGGGGAACCAAGAC. It encodes CAWSPGLGNQD. The CDR3, in full, reads CAWSPGLGNQDTQYF.

To note about this clone: Here the gene names and germline are mouse. Other DNA sequences in the same sample also yield this CDR3. The CDR3 bases that were read are TGCACCTGCAGTGCAGGCCAGGCAAACACA. Its protein product is CTCSAGQANT. The whole CDR3 reads CTCSAGQANTEVFF. The genes are TRBV1 and TRBJ1-1, with D unclear. The CDR3 end is not reached by the read, which stops 4 residues before it; the germline J gene fills it in. In germline, CDR1 is NSQYPW, CDR2 LRSPGD (reference sequence). The CDR3 sequence is 14 residues long. V was trimmed by 1 base and J by 0 bases, leaving 6 bases between them.

This clone was picked up a small number of times. Gene labels here are mouse ones. Read sequence stops 4 residues before the CDR3 end, and the germline J gene provides the missing end. This chain links TRBV31 with TRBJ1-2; a weak D match, TRBD1 (5 bases). The germline V and J ends were trimmed by 1 base and 2 bases, with 11 bases remaining between them. The CDR3 has 14 residues. Germline V gene lookup returns CDR1 GKSSPN and CDR2 SITVG. The sequenced part of the CDR3 DNA is TGTGCCTGGAGTCGAGGCAGGGAGAACTCC. This gives the protein CAWSRGRENS. The full-length CDR3 reads as CAWSRGRENSDYTF.

Notes on this clone: Gene names follow the mouse nomenclature. The missing CDR3 end, 4 residues past where the read stops, is filled in from the germline J gene. Other DNA sequences within the sample encode an identical CDR3. The rearrangement joins TRBV1 to TRBJ2-5, with 9 bases fitting TRBD2. This CDR3 comprises 16 residues. Germline CDR1 and CDR2: NSQYPW and LRSPGD (reference sequence). Trimming removed 1 base from V and 0 bases from J; junction bases left unmatched: 2. CDR3 DNA, as far as it was read: TGCACCTGCAGTGCAGGACTGGGGGAGAACCAAGAC. This gives the protein CTCSAGLGENQD. The CDR3 reads in full as CTCSAGLGENQDTQYF.